Each of the 18 T cell receptor beta chains below was sequenced from the same sample in a study of T cell changes during pregnancy in multiple sclerosis. The data were produced by immunoSEQ multiplex PCR, yet TCRdb's version contains in-frame clones alone and is incomplete. The data hold about 57,000 clones, with around nine tenths observed a single time. The material was peripheral blood, obtained after pregnancy. The receptors were gathered from a female donor with multiple sclerosis, enrolled in a pregnancy study.

The V and J genes are TRBV6-1 and TRBJ2-5; TRBD2 might be the D (6 bases). Trimming took 1 base from V and 4 from J, leaving 7 bases between them. Looked up from germline, CDR1 is MNHNS and CDR2 is SASEGT. This CDR3 has 13 amino acids. The CDR3 is CASSEVGGETQYF. DNA for the CDR3: TGTGCCAGCAGTGAAGTGGGGGGAGAGACCCAGTACTTC.

The CDR3 DNA reads TGTGCCAGCAGCTCGGGGGGCCGAACTTACGAGCAGTACTTC. This gives the protein CASSSGGRTYEQYF. The V and J genes are TRBV5-4 and TRBJ2-7; possibly TRBD2 for D (7 bases). Germline CDR1 reads SGHNT; CDR2 reads YYREEE (reference sequence). The CDR3 is made up of 14 amino acids. Trimming removed 3 bases from V and 4 bases from J, with 14 bases in between.

The chain uses TRBV6-1 and TRBJ2-3, with 10 nucleotides matching TRBD2. The CDR3 sequence is 15 residues long. CDR1 MNHNS and CDR2 SASEGT come from the germline V gene. V was pared by 1 base and J by 4 bases, with 2 bases of the junction left unmatched. In DNA, the CDR3 is TGTGCCAGCAGTGAAGAAAGCGGGGGGGCAGATACGCAGTATTTT. This translates into CASSEESGGADTQYF.

This clone has just a few counts. CDR3 sequence (DNA): TGTGCCAGCTCACCTATAGCAATACGGACAGGGTTGAGCACTGAAGCTTTCTTT. Residues: CASSPIAIRTGLSTEAFF. The genes are TRBV18 and TRBJ1-1, with 8 bases aligning to TRBD1. This CDR3 is 18 amino acids long. Unmatched junction bases numbered 16, after V lost 3 bases and J lost 4 bases. The germline V gene encodes CDR1 KGHSH and CDR2 LQKENI.

The rearrangement links TRBV6-5 to TRBJ2-7; 7 bases fit TRBD2. The germline V gene encodes CDR1 MNHEY and CDR2 SVGAGI. Trimming removed 7 bases from V and 5 bases from J; junction bases left unmatched: 11. The CDR3 length is 14 residues. The CDR3 DNA follows: TGTGCCAGCACTCCCGGGGAGGGGCCCCACGAGCAGTACTTC. Its translation: CASTPGEGPHEQYF.

CDR3 in amino acids: CASKGRGNQPQHF. For the CDR3, the DNA is TGTGCCAGCAAGGGCCGGGGGAATCAGCCCCAGCATTTT. The chain couples TRBV2 to TRBJ1-5; possibly TRBD1 for D (5 bases). The CDR3 totals 13 residues. Trimming pared 7 bases from V and 4 bases from J, leaving 11 bases between. CDR1 is SNHLY, CDR2 FYNNEI, per germline.

The CDR3 here is CASSELGQGFSGANVLTF. The CDR3 DNA is TGTGCCAGCAGTGAATTGGGACAGGGCTTCTCTGGGGCCAACGTCCTGACTTTC. This chain connects TRBV6-1 to TRBJ2-6; 9 nucleotides agree with TRBD1. The CDR3 totals 18 residues. Per germline, CDR1 MNHNS and CDR2 SASEGT. The J segment lost 0 bases and the V segment lost 2 bases, leaving 5 bases of the junction unmatched.

This clone was counted only a few times. The chain has TRBV5-8 and TRBJ1-2; D is uncertain. The CDR3 contains 13 residues. V gave up 4 bases and J gave up 2 bases, with 9 bases separating them. Germline CDR1 and CDR2: SGHTS and YDEGEE. The CDR3 loop reads CASSAQENYGYTF. Here the CDR3 DNA reads TGTGCCAGCAGCGCCCAGGAAAACTATGGCTACACCTTC.

V gene TRBV7-3 combines with J gene TRBJ2-2; the D is unclear. Germline V gene data show CDR1 as SGHTA and CDR2 as FQGTGA. V was pared by 1 base and J by 8 bases, with 8 bases between. This CDR3 spans 13 amino acids. CDR3 sequence: CASSLITQGELFF. In nucleotides, the CDR3 is TGTGCCAGCAGCTTAATCACTCAAGGGGAGCTGTTTTTT.

The chain links TRBV5-6 to TRBJ1-1; D not resolved. V shed 3 bases and J shed 4 bases, with 16 bases lying between them. The germline V gene has CDR1 SGHDT and CDR2 YYEEEE. The CDR3 covers 15 residues. The CDR3 loop is CASSWMEGWSTEAFF. CDR3 in DNA: TGTGCCAGCAGCTGGATGGAGGGTTGGAGCACTGAAGCTTTCTTT.

The V and J genes are TRBV19 and TRBJ1-2; 8 bases line up with TRBD1. Germline V CDR1 and CDR2: LNHDA, SQIVND (reference sequence). After removal of 6 bases from V and 7 bases from J, the junction contained 10 bases not matched to a gene. The CDR3 contains 14 residues. This chain's CDR3 is CASRETGASSGYTF. The CDR3 DNA reads as TGTGCCAGTAGAGAGACAGGGGCGTCTTCTGGCTACACCTTC.

This clone is medium-sized by share. The chain's CDR3 is CASSFRTDNSPLHF. For the CDR3, the DNA is TGTGCCAGCAGCTTCCGGACAGACAATTCACCCCTCCACTTT. The gene calls are TRBV7-8 and TRBJ1-6, with a weak D call TRBD1 (6 bases). Germline CDR1 SGHVS, CDR2 FQNEAQ. V lost 3 bases and J 7 bases, leaving 10 bases between the germline ends. This CDR3 has 14 amino acids.

The rearrangement joins TRBV11-3 to TRBJ2-3; D remains ambiguous. V lost 5 bases and J 4 bases, leaving 16 bases between the germline ends. This CDR3 region has 15 residues. Germline V gene sequence: CDR1 SGHNT, CDR2 YENEEA. Here the CDR3 DNA reads TGTGCCAGCAGCCCCGGTTCAAGCTACTCAGATACGCAGTATTTT. Translated: CASSPGSSYSDTQYF.

This chain connects TRBV5-4 to TRBJ2-5; TRBD2 matches 12 bases. CDR1 and CDR2 from the germline V gene are SGHNT and YYREEE (reference sequence). V was clipped by 2 bases and J by 2 bases; unmatched bases: 10. The CDR3 runs to 18 residues. The CDR3 spells CASSFPGTSGSGQETQYF. In DNA form, the CDR3 reads TGTGCCAGCAGCTTTCCCGGGACTAGCGGGTCCGGTCAAGAGACCCAGTACTTC.

This chain uses TRBV5-6 with TRBJ2-5, with D maybe TRBD2 (6 bases). The germline V gene has CDR1 SGHDT and CDR2 YYEEEE. CDR3 length equals 13 residues. The V gene lost 4 bases and the J gene lost 2 bases, with 9 bases spanning the gap. CDR3 residues: CASSGLSQETQYF. The CDR3 nucleotides are TGTGCCAGCAGCGGACTATCACAAGAGACCCAGTACTTC.

This clone has more than one count but fewer than ten. The J gene is TRBJ2-5, the V gene TRBV21-1; the table's D call of TRBD2 was not tested on the DNA. TRBV21-1 is listed as a pseudogene. The CDR3 has 12 amino acids. Here the CDR3 reads CASSTARKTQYF. For the CDR3, the DNA is TGTGCCAGCAGCACGGCTAGGAAGACCCAGTACTTC.

V and J are TRBV6-5 and TRBJ1-2; 7 nucleotides line up with TRBD1. The CDR3 has 14 residues. V shed 6 bases, J shed 8 bases, and the junction held 12 bases outside the gene matches. Germline CDR1 and CDR2: MNHEY and SVGAGI. Here the CDR3 DNA reads TGTGCCAGCAGCCCCCCCACAGGGGCTGAAGGCTACACCTTC. Residues: CASSPPTGAEGYTF.

A few counts support this clone. The V and J genes are TRBV18 and TRBJ2-5, with 7 bases fitting TRBD2. The J segment lost 4 bases and the V segment lost 2 bases, leaving 7 bases of the junction unmatched. CDR1 and CDR2 from the germline V gene are KGHSH and LQKENI. There are 15 residues in the CDR3. CDR3 region: CASSPREGTSETQYF. DNA of the CDR3: TGTGCCAGCTCACCAAGGGAGGGAACGTCAGAGACCCAGTACTTC.